This T cell receptor beta chain was sequenced for a study of blood T cell repertoires in COVID-19. Study summary: The samples span acute and convalescent COVID-19 from the United States, Italy and Spain. T cells, B-cell-depleted T cells, or PBMCs supplied cDNA or gDNA.

Per the study methods: Cell counts per sample came from amplifying reference gene primers. Here immunoSEQ multiplex PCR was the method, and the copy in TCRdb shows in-frame clones only, minus some. V, J and clone size were drawn from that table, and D and trimming were deduced from the DNA. Seen here are tens of thousands of clones, approximately 80% observed once, and the top ten hold approximately 14%. The TCR was taken from a human donor in a cohort sampled during active COVID-19. The sequenced sample was peripheral blood.

The CDR3 sequence is CASSLVAGTGEPGNTIYF. Here the CDR3 DNA reads TGTGCCAGCAGCTTGGTTGCCGGGACAGGGGAACCTGGAAACACCATATATTTT. The rearrangement joins TRBV7-9 to TRBJ1-3; 10 bases agree with TRBD1. Germline V gene sequence: CDR1 SEHNR, CDR2 FQNEAQ (reference sequence). Trimming took 3 bases from V and 2 from J; bases not matched to a gene: 10. The CDR3 is made up of 18 amino acids.